The text below deals with one T cell receptor (beta chain). Antigen: not known. The data are from a study of siplizumab effects on memory and regulatory T cells. Study-level results: Memory cells seemed less diverse than naive T cells, which seemed major alloresponse contributors. The suppressive capacity of proliferating Tregs from siplizumab cultures remained unconfirmed. The authors could not assign a naive or memory phenotype to roughly 80-95% of proliferating CD4+ or CD8+ clones.

The study assayed roughly 91,000 TCR templates per sample. The assay was immunoSEQ multiplex PCR, and TCRdb's table has in-frame clones only and misses some. Of some 100,000 clones listed, about 91% were seen once; the top ten hold around 0.68%. The sample comprised Tregs sorted from blood. The source is a human donor in good health.

CDR3 bases: TGTGCCAGCAGCCCCCAGTGGAGCGGGGAGCTGTTTTTT. As protein: CASSPQWSGELFF. This sequence joins TRBV14 and TRBJ2-2, with unresolved D. V lost 4 bases and J 7 bases, leaving 10 bases between the germline ends. Germline lookup yields CDR1 SGHDN and CDR2 FVKESK. The CDR3 consists of 13 residues.